This T cell receptor (beta chain) was sequenced during a study of blood T cell repertoires in COVID-19. At the level of the study: PBMCs, B-cell-depleted T cells, or T cells provided the cDNA or gDNA that made up the material.

Participants, 18 to 89 years old, spanned around 25 US areas. Categorization into cohorts depended on clinical history that participants reported. Cohort 3 donors were reported recovered after two negative PCRs, clearance, or symptom resolution. TCRdb keeps only in-frame clones here, not all; method: immunoSEQ multiplex PCR. The table shows around 400,000 clones, with over 85% occurring only once. The clonotype originates from a woman aged 30 to 39 who had recovered from COVID-19. Sequencing was performed on PBMCs or T cells enriched from blood (not recorded which).

DNA of the CDR3: TGTGCCAGCAGCTTAATGTCCTCAGGGGATACCAACTATGGCTACACCTTC. It yields the protein CASSLMSSGDTNYGYTF. The chain joins TRBV7-8 to TRBJ1-2, with a weak D call TRBD1 (6 bases). The CDR3 runs 17 residues. Germline V gene lookup returns CDR1 SGHVS and CDR2 FQNEAQ. V gave up 2 bases and J gave up 2 bases, with 18 bases separating them. The full variable domain, rest sourced from reference TRBV7-8 and TRBJ1-2, is GAGVSQSPRYKVAKRGQDVALRCDPISGHVSLFWYQQALGQGPEFLTYFQNEAQLDKSGLPSDRFFAERPEGSVSTLKIQRTQQEDSAVYLCASSLMSSGDTNYGYTFGSGTRLTVV.